This T cell receptor (beta chain) was identified in a study of cytomegalovirus exposure and HLA in healthy donors. The study's findings and limits: Excluded were some V segments that proved indistinguishable, including TRBV6-2 and TRBV6-3. Rarity marked most TCR sequences, yet some public TCRs occurred in many donors. As confirmed in vitro, a few CMV-associated chains were specific for CMV antigens.

The V gene's germline CDR1 is MNHEY and CDR2 SVGAGI. CDR3 size: 11 residues. The V and J ends lost 6 bases and 10 bases respectively, with 12 bases between them. PCR was performed using 60 Vbeta and 13 Jbeta primers. Using immunoSEQ multiplex PCR, the repertoire was profiled, and TCRdb retains in-frame clones only, with some absent. The profile shows some 150,000 clones, nearly 80% of them singletons. This clone appeared a few times. The target antigen is unknown. The receptor was isolated from a man in his thirties or forties in good health and CMV-seropositive. The chain carries TRBV6-5 and TRBJ1-1, with D possibly being TRBD1 (5 bases). Sequencing was performed on PBMCs. This CDR3 is CASSSAGGAFF. DNA for the CDR3: TGTGCCAGCAGCTCGGCGGGGGGAGCTTTCTTT.